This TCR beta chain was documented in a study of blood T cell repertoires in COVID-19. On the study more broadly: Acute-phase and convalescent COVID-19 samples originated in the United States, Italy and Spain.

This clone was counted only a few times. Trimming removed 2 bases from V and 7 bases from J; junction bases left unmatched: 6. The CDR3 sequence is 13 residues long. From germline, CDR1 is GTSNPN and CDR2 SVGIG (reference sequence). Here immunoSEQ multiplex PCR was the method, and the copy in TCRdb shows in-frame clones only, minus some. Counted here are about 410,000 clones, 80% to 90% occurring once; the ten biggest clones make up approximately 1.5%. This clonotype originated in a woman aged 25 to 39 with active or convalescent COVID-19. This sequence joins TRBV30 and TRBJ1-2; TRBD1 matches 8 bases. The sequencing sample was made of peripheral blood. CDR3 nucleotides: TGTGCCTGGAGTCCTCGGACAGGGACTGGCTACACCTTC. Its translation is CAWSPRTGTGYTF. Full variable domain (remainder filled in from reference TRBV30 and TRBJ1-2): SQTIHQWPATLVQPVGSPLSLECTVEGTSNPNLYWYRQAAGRGLQLLFYSVGIGQISSEVPQNLSASRPQDRQFILSSKKLLLSDSGFYLCAWSPRTGTGYTFGSGTRLTVV.